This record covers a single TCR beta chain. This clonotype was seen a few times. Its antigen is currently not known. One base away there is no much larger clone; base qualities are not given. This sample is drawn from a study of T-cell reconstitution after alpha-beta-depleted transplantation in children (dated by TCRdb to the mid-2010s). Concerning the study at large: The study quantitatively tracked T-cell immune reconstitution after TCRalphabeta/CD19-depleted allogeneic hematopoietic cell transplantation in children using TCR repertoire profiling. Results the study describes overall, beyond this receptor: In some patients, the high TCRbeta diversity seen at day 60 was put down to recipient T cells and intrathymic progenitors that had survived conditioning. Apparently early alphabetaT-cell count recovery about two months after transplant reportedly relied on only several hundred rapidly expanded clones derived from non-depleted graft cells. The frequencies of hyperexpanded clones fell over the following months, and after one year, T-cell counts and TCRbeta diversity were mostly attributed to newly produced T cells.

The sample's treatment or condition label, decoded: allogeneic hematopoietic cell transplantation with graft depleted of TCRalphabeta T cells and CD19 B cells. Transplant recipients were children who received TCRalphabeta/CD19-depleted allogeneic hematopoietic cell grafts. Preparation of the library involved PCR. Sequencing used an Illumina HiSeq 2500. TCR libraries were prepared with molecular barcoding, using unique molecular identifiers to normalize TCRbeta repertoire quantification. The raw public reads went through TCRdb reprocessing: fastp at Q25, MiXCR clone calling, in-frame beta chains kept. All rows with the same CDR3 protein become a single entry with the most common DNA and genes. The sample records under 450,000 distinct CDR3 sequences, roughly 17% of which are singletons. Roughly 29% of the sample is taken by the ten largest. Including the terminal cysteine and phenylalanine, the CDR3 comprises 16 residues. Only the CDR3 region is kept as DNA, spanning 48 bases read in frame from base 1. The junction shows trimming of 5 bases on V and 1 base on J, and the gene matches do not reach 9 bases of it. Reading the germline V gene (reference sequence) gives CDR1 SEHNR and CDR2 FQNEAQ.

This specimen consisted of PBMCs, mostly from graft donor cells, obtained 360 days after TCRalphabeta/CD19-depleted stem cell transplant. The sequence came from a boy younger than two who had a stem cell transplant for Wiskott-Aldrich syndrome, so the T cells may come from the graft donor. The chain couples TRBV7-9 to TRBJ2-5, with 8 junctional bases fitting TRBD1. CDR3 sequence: CASSERQGPFQETQYF. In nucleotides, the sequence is TGTGCCAGCAGCGAACGACAGGGGCCCTTCCAAGAGACCCAGTACTTC.